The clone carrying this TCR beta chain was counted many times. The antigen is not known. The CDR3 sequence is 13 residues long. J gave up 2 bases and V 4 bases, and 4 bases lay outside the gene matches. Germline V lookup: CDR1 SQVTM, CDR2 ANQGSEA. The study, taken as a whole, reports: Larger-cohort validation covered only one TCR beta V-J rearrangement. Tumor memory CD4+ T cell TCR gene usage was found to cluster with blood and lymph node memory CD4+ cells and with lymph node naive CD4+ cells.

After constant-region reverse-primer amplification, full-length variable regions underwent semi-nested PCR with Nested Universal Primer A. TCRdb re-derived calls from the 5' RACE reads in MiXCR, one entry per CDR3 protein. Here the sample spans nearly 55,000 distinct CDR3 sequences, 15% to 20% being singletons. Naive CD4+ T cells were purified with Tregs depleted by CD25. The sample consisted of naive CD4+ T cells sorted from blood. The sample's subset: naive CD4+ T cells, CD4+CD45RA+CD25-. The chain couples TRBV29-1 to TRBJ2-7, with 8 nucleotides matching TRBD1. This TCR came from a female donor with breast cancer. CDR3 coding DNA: TGCAGCGTTGGGACAGGGACCCCCTACGAGCAGTACTTC. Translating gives CSVGTGTPYEQYF.